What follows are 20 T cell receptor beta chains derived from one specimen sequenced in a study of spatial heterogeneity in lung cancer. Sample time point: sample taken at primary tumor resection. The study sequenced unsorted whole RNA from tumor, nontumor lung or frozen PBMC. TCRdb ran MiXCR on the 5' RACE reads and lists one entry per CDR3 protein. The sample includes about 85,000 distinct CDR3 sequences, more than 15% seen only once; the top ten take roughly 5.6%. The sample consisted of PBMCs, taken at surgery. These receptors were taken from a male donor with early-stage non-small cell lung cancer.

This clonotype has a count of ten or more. The CDR3 DNA is TGTGCCAGCAGCTTCGTTGGCTCTGGGGCCAACGTCCTGACTTTC. Protein sequence: CASSFVGSGANVLTF. The V and J genes are TRBV6-6 and TRBJ2-6; D remains ambiguous. The CDR3 consists of 15 residues. From germline, CDR1 is MNHNY and CDR2 SVGAGI (reference sequence). Trimming shortened V by 6 bases and J by 0 bases, and 9 bases separated the two germline ends.

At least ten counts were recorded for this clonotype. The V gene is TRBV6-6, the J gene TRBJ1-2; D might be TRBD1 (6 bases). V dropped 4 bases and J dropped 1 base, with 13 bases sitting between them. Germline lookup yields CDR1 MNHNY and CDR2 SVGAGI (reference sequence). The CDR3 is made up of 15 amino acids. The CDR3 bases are TGTGCCAGCAGTTTGGGAGACAGGATTAACTATGGCTACACCTTC. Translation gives CASSLGDRINYGYTF.

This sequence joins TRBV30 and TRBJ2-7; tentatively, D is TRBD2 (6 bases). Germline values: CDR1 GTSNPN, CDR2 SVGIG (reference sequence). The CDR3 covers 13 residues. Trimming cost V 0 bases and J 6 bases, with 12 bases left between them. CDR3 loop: CAWSVWGEAEQYF. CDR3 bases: TGTGCCTGGAGTGTATGGGGGGAGGCCGAGCAGTACTTC.

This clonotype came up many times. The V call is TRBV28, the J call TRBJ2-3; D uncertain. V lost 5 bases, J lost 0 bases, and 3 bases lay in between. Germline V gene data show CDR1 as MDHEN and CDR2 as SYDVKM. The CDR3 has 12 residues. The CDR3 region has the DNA TGTGCCAGCAGTGTTAGCACAGATACGCAGTATTTT. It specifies CASSVSTDTQYF. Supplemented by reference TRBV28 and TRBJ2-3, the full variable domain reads DVKVTQSSRYLVKRTGEKVFLECVQDMDHENMFWYRQDPGLGLRLIYFSYDVKMKEKGDIPEGYSVSREKKERFSLILESASTNQTSMYLCASSVSTDTQYFGPGTRLTVL.

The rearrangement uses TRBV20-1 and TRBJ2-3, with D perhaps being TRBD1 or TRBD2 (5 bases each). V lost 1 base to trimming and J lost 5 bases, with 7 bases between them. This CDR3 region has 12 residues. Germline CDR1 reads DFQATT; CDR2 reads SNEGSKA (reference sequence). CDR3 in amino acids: CSARGDQDTQYF. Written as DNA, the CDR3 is TGCAGTGCTAGAGGGGACCAAGATACGCAGTATTTT.

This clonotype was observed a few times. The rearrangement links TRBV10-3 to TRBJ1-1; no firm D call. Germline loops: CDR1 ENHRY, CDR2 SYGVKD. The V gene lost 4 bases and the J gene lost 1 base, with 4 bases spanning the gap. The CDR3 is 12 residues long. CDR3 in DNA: TGTGCCATCAGTGTGGAGAACACTGAAGCTTTCTTT. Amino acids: CAISVENTEAFF.

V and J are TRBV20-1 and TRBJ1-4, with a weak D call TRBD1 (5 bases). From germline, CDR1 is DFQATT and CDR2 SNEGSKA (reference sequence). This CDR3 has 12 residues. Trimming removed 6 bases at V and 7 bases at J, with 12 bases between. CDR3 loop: CSARIQGEKLFF. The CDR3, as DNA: TGCAGTGCAAGGATTCAGGGTGAAAAACTGTTTTTT.

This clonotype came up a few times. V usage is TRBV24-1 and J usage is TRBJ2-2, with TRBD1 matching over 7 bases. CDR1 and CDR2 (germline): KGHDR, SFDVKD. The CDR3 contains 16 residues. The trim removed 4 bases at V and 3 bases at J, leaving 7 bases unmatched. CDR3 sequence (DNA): TGTGCCACCAGTGACCGAACCGGGACAGACACCGGGGAGCTGTTTTTT. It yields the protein CATSDRTGTDTGELFF.

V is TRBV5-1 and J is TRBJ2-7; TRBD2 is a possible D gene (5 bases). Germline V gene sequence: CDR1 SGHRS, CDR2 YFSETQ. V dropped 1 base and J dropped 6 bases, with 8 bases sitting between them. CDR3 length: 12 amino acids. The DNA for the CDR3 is TGCGCCAGCAGCTTGACTAGAGTCGAGCAGTACTTC. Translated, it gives CASSLTRVEQYF.

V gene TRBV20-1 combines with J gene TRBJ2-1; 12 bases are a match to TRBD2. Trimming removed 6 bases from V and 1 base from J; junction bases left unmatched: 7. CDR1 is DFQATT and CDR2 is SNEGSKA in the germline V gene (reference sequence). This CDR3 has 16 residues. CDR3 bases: TGCAGTGCCCCACCCGGGACTAGCGGGTCCTACAATGAGCAGTTCTTC. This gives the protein CSAPPGTSGSYNEQFF.

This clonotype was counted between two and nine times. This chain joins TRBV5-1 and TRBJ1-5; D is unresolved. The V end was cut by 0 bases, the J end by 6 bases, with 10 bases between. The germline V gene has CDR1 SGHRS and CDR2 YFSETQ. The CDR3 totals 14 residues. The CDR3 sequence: CASSLGPEGQPQHF. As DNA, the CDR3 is TGCGCCAGCAGCTTGGGGCCGGAAGGTCAGCCCCAGCATTTT.

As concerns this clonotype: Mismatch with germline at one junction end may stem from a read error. The CDR3 coding sequence is TGTGGCAGCAGCCTTCAACAAGGTACCTACGAGCAGTACTTC. Amino acid sequence: CGSSLQQGTYEQYF. The chain is built from TRBV3-1 and TRBJ2-7; D gene ambiguous. The germline V gene has CDR1 LGHDT and CDR2 YNNKEL (reference sequence). This CDR3 comprises 14 residues.

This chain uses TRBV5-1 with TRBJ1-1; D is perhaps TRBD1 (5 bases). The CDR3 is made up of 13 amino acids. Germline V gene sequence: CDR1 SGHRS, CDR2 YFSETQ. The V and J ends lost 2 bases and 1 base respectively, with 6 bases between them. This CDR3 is CASSLQENTEAFF. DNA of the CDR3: TGCGCCAGCAGCTTACAGGAGAACACTGAAGCTTTCTTT.

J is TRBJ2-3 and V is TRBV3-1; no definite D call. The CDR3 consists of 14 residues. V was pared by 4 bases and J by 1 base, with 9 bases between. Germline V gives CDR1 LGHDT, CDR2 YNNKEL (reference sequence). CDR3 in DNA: TGTGCCAGCAGCCGGTGGTTAGGCACAGATACGCAGTATTTT. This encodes CASSRWLGTDTQYF.

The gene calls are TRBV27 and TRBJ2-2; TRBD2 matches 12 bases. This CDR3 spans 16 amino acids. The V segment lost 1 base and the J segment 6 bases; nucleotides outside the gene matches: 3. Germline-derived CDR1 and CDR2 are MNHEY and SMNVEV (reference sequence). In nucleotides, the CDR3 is TGTGCCAGCAGTTTATTGCCTAGCGGGAGGGCCGGGGAGCTGTTTTTT. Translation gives CASSLLPSGRAGELFF.

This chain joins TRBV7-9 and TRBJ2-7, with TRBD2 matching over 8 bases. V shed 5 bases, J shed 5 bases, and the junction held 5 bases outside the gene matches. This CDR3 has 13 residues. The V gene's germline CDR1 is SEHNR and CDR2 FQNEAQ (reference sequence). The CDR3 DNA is TGTGCCAGCAGCCCCGGACTAGCAGACGAGCAGTACTTC. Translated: CASSPGLADEQYF. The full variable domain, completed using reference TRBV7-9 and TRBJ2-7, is DTGVSQNPRHKITKRGQNVTFRCDPISEHNRLYWYRQTLGQGPEFLTYFQNEAQLEKSRLLSDRFSAERPKGSFSTLEIQRTEQGDSAMYLCASSPGLADEQYFGPGTRLTVT.

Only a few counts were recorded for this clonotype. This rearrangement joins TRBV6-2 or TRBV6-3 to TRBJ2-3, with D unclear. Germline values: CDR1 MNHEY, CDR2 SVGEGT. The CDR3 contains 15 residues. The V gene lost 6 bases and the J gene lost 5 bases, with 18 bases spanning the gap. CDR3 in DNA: TGTGCCAGCAGCTCCCCTTGGGCAGGCGAAGATACGCAGTATTTT. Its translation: CASSSPWAGEDTQYF.

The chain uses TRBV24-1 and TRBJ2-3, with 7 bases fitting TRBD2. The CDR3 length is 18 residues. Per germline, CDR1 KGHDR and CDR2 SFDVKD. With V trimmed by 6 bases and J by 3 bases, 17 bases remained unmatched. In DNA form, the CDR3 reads TGTGCCACCAGTTCAAAGAGGGGCGGGGGAAGTCGGACAGATACGCAGTATTTT. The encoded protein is CATSSKRGGGSRTDTQYF.

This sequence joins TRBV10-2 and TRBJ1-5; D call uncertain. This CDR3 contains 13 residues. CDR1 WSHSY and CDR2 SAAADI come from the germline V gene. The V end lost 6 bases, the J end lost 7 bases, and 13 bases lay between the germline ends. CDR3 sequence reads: CASRSQRRQPQHF. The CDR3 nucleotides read TGCGCCAGCAGAAGTCAAAGAAGGCAGCCCCAGCATTTT.

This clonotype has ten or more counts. The CDR3 loop reads CATRPRTDGATATNEKLFF. Written as DNA, the CDR3 is TGTGCCACCAGGCCCCGAACGGACGGAGCGACAGCAACTAATGAAAAACTGTTTTTT. This chain joins TRBV24-1 and TRBJ1-4; TRBD1 is a possible D gene (5 bases). Trimming stripped 7 bases from V and 0 bases from J, with 23 bases between. Per the germline V gene, CDR1 is KGHDR and CDR2 is SFDVKD. This CDR3 contains 19 residues.